These 15 T cell receptor beta chains came from one sample sequenced in a study of blood T cell repertoires in COVID-19. The table came from immunoSEQ multiplex PCR; TCRdb's copy has only in-frame clones and leaves some out. The repertoire has under 300,000 clones, approximately 87% of them found once; the top ten carry roughly 12%. Sequenced sample: peripheral blood. Source of these receptors: a woman aged 30 to 39 with COVID-19, enrolled during active disease.

The V call is TRBV5-8, the J call TRBJ2-2; a possible D gene is TRBD2 (5 bases). The V gene's germline CDR1 is SGHTS and CDR2 YDEGEE. The germline V and J ends were trimmed by 2 bases and 7 bases, with 12 bases remaining between them. CDR3 length: 14 residues. CDR3 sequence (DNA): TGTGCCAGCAGCTTCAAGGTGGCGGGCGGGGAGCTGTTTTTT. Its translation: CASSFKVAGGELFF.

The chain couples TRBV11-2 to TRBJ1-2; TRBD1 aligns across 7 bases. J lost 8 bases, V lost 4 bases, and 13 bases had no gene match. CDR1 is SGHAT, CDR2 FQNNGV, per germline. This CDR3 has 15 residues. CDR3 in DNA: TGTGCCAGCAGCTCATACACAGGGGCTTCTGACGGCTACACCTTC. Translated, it gives CASSSYTGASDGYTF.

The chain recombines TRBV9 with TRBJ2-7, with D perhaps TRBD2 (6 bases). This CDR3 spans 16 amino acids. V lost 4 bases, J lost 0 bases, and 17 bases lay in between. Germline lookup yields CDR1 SGDLS and CDR2 YYNGEE. The CDR3 spells CASSSPTGEISYEQYF. The CDR3 coding sequence is TGTGCCAGCAGCTCCCCGACGGGGGAGATCTCCTACGAGCAGTACTTC. Supplemented by reference TRBV9 and TRBJ2-7, the full variable domain reads DSGVTQTPKHLITATGQRVTLRCSPRSGDLSVYWYQQSLDQGLQFLIQYYNGEERAKGNILERFSAQQFPDLHSELNLSSLELGDSALYFCASSSPTGEISYEQYFGPGTRLTVT.

CDR3: CASSDRGGGGYEQYF. Written as DNA, the CDR3 is TGTGCCAGCAGTGATCGTGGAGGGGGCGGGTACGAGCAGTACTTC. V usage is TRBV2 and J usage is TRBJ2-7; a weak D match, TRBD1 (7 bases). Trimming left V 3 bases short and J 4 bases short, with 16 bases between. This CDR3 is built from 15 residues. CDR1 is SNHLY and CDR2 is FYNNEI in the germline V gene.

The rearrangement uses TRBV29-1 and TRBJ1-2; D is possibly TRBD1 (5 bases). Germline V gene data show CDR1 as SQVTM and CDR2 as ANQGSEA. The length of the CDR3 is 13 residues. The V gene lost 6 bases and the J gene lost 0 bases, with 11 bases spanning the gap. The CDR3 loop reads CSVGQPPNYGYTF. The CDR3 region has the DNA TGCAGCGTAGGACAACCGCCTAACTATGGCTACACCTTC.

This chain joins TRBV10-2 and TRBJ2-5; 9 nucleotides line up with TRBD1. V dropped 6 bases and J dropped 5; count of bases not matched to a gene: 4. Germline CDR1 is WSHSY and CDR2 is SAAADI. The CDR3 spans 13 residues. The CDR3 is CASRQGAWETQYF. CDR3 in DNA: TGCGCCAGCAGACAGGGGGCGTGGGAGACCCAGTACTTC.

The V call is TRBV19, the J call TRBJ1-2; 8 bases are a match to TRBD1. This CDR3 has 14 residues. Losses at the gene ends were 6 bases for V and 4 bases for J; bases not matched to a gene: 7. Germline V gives CDR1 LNHDA, CDR2 SQIVND (reference sequence). The CDR3 is CASRSQQGGYGYTF. DNA for the CDR3: TGTGCCAGTAGATCCCAACAGGGGGGCTATGGCTACACCTTC. Based on the CDR3 plus reference TRBV19 and TRBJ1-2, the full variable domain is DGGITQSPKYLFRKEGQNVTLSCEQNLNHDAMYWYRQDPGQGLRLIYYSQIVNDFQKGDIAEGYSVSREKKESFPLTVTSAQKNPTAFYLCASRSQQGGYGYTFGSGTRLTVV.

The gene calls are TRBV6-5 and TRBJ2-7; 7 nucleotides match TRBD2. The CDR3 sequence is 15 residues long. CDR1 MNHEY and CDR2 SVGAGI come from the germline V gene. The ends lost 3 bases at V and 3 bases at J; junction bases unmatched: 8. The CDR3 region has the DNA TGTGCCAGCAGTTATCGCGGGGGACCACTCTACGAGCAGTACTTC. This gives the protein CASSYRGGPLYEQYF.

The V gene is TRBV5-1, the J gene TRBJ1-1; the D gene is possibly TRBD1 (5 bases). The V end was cut by 0 bases, the J end by 4 bases, with 16 bases between. The CDR3 is 16 residues long. The germline CDR1 and CDR2 sequences are SGHRS and YFSETQ. DNA of the CDR3: TGCGCCAGCAGCTTGGTATCGGGGGTCTTCGGCACTGAAGCTTTCTTT. It is translated as CASSLVSGVFGTEAFF.

The chain is built from TRBV12-3 or TRBV12-4 and TRBJ1-1, with D tentatively TRBD1 (6 bases). The CDR3 is 13 residues long. Trimming removed 0 bases from V and 5 bases from J, with 7 bases in between. As DNA, the CDR3 is TGTGCCAGCAGTTTAGCGCAGGGGACTGAAGCTTTCTTT. Amino acid sequence: CASSLAQGTEAFF.

The chain combines TRBV6-1 with TRBJ1-2; no firm D call. Germline-derived CDR1 and CDR2 are MNHNS and SASEGT. This CDR3 region has 14 residues. The V end lost 1 base, the J end lost 9 bases, and 15 bases lay between the germline ends. The CDR3 loop reads CASSEGRGVLRYTF. The CDR3 nucleotides read TGTGCCAGCAGTGAAGGTAGAGGCGTCCTGCGCTACACCTTC.

The chain is built from TRBV5-1 and TRBJ1-1, with TRBD1 matching over 10 bases. Germline assignment: CDR1 SGHRS and CDR2 YFSETQ. V lost 4 bases, J lost 4 bases, and 4 bases stayed unmatched. The CDR3 contains 14 residues. CDR3 amino acids: CASSPGTGVTEAFF. In nucleotides, the CDR3 is TGCGCCAGCAGCCCCGGGACAGGGGTCACTGAAGCTTTCTTT.

The table lists this clone with a count of one. The V and J genes are TRBV4-1 and TRBJ2-7; 7 bases align to TRBD2. CDR3 length: 14 amino acids. Germline V gives CDR1 MGHRA, CDR2 YSYEKL. V shed 1 base and J 3 bases; nucleotides not matched to a gene: 3. CDR3 DNA sequence: TGCGCCAGCAGCCAAGTTCCTAGCGGCTACGAGCAGTACTTC. Translating gives CASSQVPSGYEQYF.

The chain recombines TRBV19 with TRBJ1-5, with D unresolved. The CDR3 consists of 13 residues. The V gene lost 7 bases and the J gene lost 5 bases, with 12 bases spanning the gap. CDR1 is LNHDA, CDR2 SQIVND, per germline (reference sequence). This CDR3 reads CASTYSLHQPQHF. The CDR3 nucleotides are TGTGCCAGTACTTACAGTTTGCATCAGCCCCAGCATTTT.

The chain links TRBV5-1 to TRBJ2-1, with 8 nucleotides matching TRBD2. There are 16 residues in the CDR3. The V gene end was trimmed by 0 bases and the J gene end by 4 bases; junction bases not matched to a gene: 6. Germline values: CDR1 SGHRS, CDR2 YFSETQ. CDR3 DNA: TGCGCCAGCAGCTTGGGTAATAGCGGGGTTTACAATGAGCAGTTCTTC. It specifies CASSLGNSGVYNEQFF. Combining the CDR3 with reference TRBV5-1 and TRBJ2-1 gives the whole variable domain KAGVTQTPRYLIKTRGQQVTLSCSPISGHRSVSWYQQTPGQGLQFLFEYFSETQRNKGNFPGRFSGRQFSNSRSEMNVSTLELGDSALYLCASSLGNSGVYNEQFFGPGTRLTVL.